The clone carrying this T cell receptor (beta chain) was seen at least ten times. After removal of 4 bases from V and 3 bases from J, the junction contained 9 bases not matched to a gene. The CDR3 is 15 amino acids. In germline, CDR1 is SGHTA, CDR2 FQGNSA. This entry comes from a study of T cells after yellow fever vaccination. TCRdb redid the calling of the 5' RACE reads with MiXCR, one entry per CDR3 protein. The sample has about 630,000 distinct CDR3 sequences, 12% seen once; the top ten hold about 16%. The clonotype was recovered from a man younger than 40 who received the YFV17D yellow fever vaccine. The specimen comprised PBMCs, sampled on the day of the yellow fever booster vaccination. The chain couples TRBV7-2 to TRBJ2-7; TRBD2 matches 7 bases. This chain's CDR3 is CASSSTSKNYYEQYF. CDR3 sequence (DNA): TGTGCCAGCAGCTCGACTAGCAAGAATTACTACGAGCAGTACTTC.